Only a few counts were recorded for the clone carrying this T cell receptor (beta chain). Its cognate antigen is unknown. Germline V gene lookup returns CDR1 SQVTM and CDR2 ANQGSEA. The CDR3 is 14 amino acids. The trim removed 6 bases at V and 8 bases at J, leaving 11 bases unmatched. Here immunoSEQ multiplex PCR was the method, and the copy in TCRdb shows in-frame clones only, minus some. The sample contains about 150,000 clones, about 93% of which appear only once. This entry is derived from a study of T cell responses to AZD1222 COVID-19 vaccine. General observations from the study: The donor cohort was predominantly white British with a female majority, and clonal diversity may have been underestimated. Unmutated regions of variants are reportedly targeted by nearly half of spike-specific TCRs.

The rearrangement links TRBV29-1 to TRBJ1-3, with 9 bases fitting TRBD1. Sequenced material: peripheral blood, taken on day 0 of AZD1222 vaccination. The sequence was obtained from an adult in good health. In nucleotides, the CDR3 is TGCAGCGTGAAGGAACAGGGGGCCGGGGACACCATATATTTT. This encodes CSVKEQGAGDTIYF. The variable domain in full, with the rest retrieved from reference TRBV29-1 and TRBJ1-3, is SAVISQKPSRDICQRGTSLTIQCQVDSQVTMMFWYRQQPGQSLTLIATANQGSEATYESGFVIDKFPISRPNLTFSTLTVSNMSPEDSSIYLCSVKEQGAGDTIYFGEGSWLTVV.